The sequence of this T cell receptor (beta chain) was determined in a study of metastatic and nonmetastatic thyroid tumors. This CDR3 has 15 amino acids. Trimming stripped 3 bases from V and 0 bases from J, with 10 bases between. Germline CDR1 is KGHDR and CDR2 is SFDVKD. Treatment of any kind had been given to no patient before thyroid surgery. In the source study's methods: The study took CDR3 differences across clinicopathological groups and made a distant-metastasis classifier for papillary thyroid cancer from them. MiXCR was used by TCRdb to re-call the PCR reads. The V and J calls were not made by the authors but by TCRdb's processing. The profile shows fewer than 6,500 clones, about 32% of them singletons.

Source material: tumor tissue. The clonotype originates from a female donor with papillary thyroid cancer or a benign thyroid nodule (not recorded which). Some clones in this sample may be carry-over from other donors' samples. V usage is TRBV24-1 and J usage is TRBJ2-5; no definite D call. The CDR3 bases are TGTGCCACCAGTGATAGCAGTCCGTACCAAGAGACCCAGTACTTC. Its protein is CATSDSSPYQETQYF.